Each of the 18 T cell receptor beta chains below was sequenced from the same sample in a study of Ad26.COV2.S vaccination and SARS-CoV-2 variants. Sequenced by immunoSEQ multiplex PCR; TCRdb stores in-frame clones only, minus some. The profile shows hundreds of thousands of clones, about 85% of them singletons. Stated treatment: some 19 received Ad26.COV2.S at low or high dose, single or two shots; roughly five received placebo; per-sample allocation not given. The study sampled participants on day 63 after the first vaccine or placebo injection. The sample here was peripheral blood, taken in a trial of Ad26.COV2.S vaccine versus placebo. The receptors shown here come from a person between 18 and 65 years old who received the Ad26.COV2.S COVID-19 vaccine or a placebo.

V is TRBV4-1 and J is TRBJ1-1; 8 bases are a match to TRBD1. The V gene end was trimmed by 0 bases and the J gene end by 1 base; junction bases not matched to a gene: 7. The germline V gene encodes CDR1 MGHRA and CDR2 YSYEKL. This CDR3 is built from 17 residues. This CDR3 is CASSQEKRGQGNTEAFF. CDR3 in DNA: TGCGCCAGCAGCCAAGAAAAAAGAGGACAGGGGAACACTGAAGCTTTCTTT.

This chain uses TRBV28 with TRBJ2-7; 8 bases line up with TRBD1. Germline CDR1 reads MDHEN; CDR2 reads SYDVKM. Trimming took 5 bases from V and 3 from J; bases not matched to a gene: 9. The CDR3 has 15 residues. In nucleotides, the CDR3 is TGTGCCAGCAGTACAGGGGGAAAAAGTTTCTACGAGCAGTACTTC. Protein sequence: CASSTGGKSFYEQYF.

V usage is TRBV2 and J usage is TRBJ1-1; no firm D call. This CDR3 is 12 amino acids long. Trimming removed 3 bases at V and 4 bases at J, with 6 bases between. The germline V gene encodes CDR1 SNHLY and CDR2 FYNNEI. CDR3 loop: CASSETVTEAFF. The CDR3 nucleotides read TGTGCCAGCAGTGAGACTGTCACTGAAGCTTTCTTT. The full variable domain, its missing parts supplied by reference TRBV2 and TRBJ1-1, is EPEVTQTPSHQVTQMGQEVILRCVPISNHLYFYWYRQILGQKVEFLVSFYNNEISEKSEIFDDQFSVERPDGSNFTLKIRSTKLEDSAMYFCASSETVTEAFFGQGTRLTVV.

CDR3 residues: CASSLLVRDNHHEQYF. DNA of the CDR3: TGTGCCAGCAGTTTACTCGTTCGGGACAACCACCACGAGCAGTACTTC. This sequence joins TRBV6-5 and TRBJ2-7; a weak D match, TRBD1 (6 bases). This CDR3 contains 16 residues. V was clipped by 4 bases and J by 5 bases, with 21 bases between them. CDR1 and CDR2 from the germline V gene are MNHEY and SVGAGI.

The chain employs TRBV10-1 and TRBJ2-5; a weak D match, TRBD1 (6 bases). Trimming took 0 bases from V and 4 from J, leaving 9 bases between them. This CDR3 has 14 residues. Per the germline V gene, CDR1 is WNHNN and CDR2 is SYGVQD (reference sequence). CDR3 in amino acids: CASSESTGRETQYF. CDR3 nucleotides: TGCGCCAGCAGTGAGTCTACAGGGCGAGAGACCCAGTACTTC.

This chain links TRBV5-4 with TRBJ2-2; tentative D call: TRBD2 (5 bases). Trimming took 1 base from V and 0 from J, leaving 7 bases between them. The germline V gene has CDR1 SGHNT and CDR2 YYREEE (reference sequence). The length of the CDR3 is 15 residues. DNA for the CDR3: TGTGCCAGCAGCTTGCAACTAGCGAACACCGGGGAGCTGTTTTTT. This translates into CASSLQLANTGELFF.

The chain couples TRBV5-4 to TRBJ1-2, with 8 bases identical to TRBD1. The CDR3 runs to 15 residues. Germline CDR1 SGHNT, CDR2 YYREEE (reference sequence). V shed 3 bases and J 2 bases; nucleotides not matched to a gene: 6. CDR3 loop: CASSSKDRENYGYTF. The CDR3 DNA reads as TGTGCCAGCAGCTCGAAGGACAGGGAGAACTATGGCTACACCTTC.

The chain joins TRBV19 to TRBJ2-7; TRBD1 is a possible D gene (5 bases). This CDR3 has 13 amino acids. The germline V gene has CDR1 LNHDA and CDR2 SQIVND (reference sequence). V was cut by 8 bases and J by 3 bases, with 14 bases left in between. The CDR3 reads CASPGKGDYEQYF. The CDR3 coding sequence is TGTGCCAGTCCTGGGAAAGGGGACTACGAGCAGTACTTC.

The chain couples TRBV27 to TRBJ2-3; 12 bases match TRBD2. Germline trimming cut 1 base from V and 2 bases from J; bases unmatched to any gene: 7. CDR3 length equals 18 residues. Germline V gene sequence: CDR1 MNHEY, CDR2 SMNVEV (reference sequence). The CDR3 sequence: CASSLYSTSGGHTDTQYF. In DNA form, the CDR3 reads TGTGCCAGCAGTTTATACTCGACTAGCGGGGGACACACAGATACGCAGTATTTT.

The V and J genes are TRBV6-1 and TRBJ2-7; unclear D gene. The germline V gene encodes CDR1 MNHNS and CDR2 SASEGT. V dropped 2 bases and J dropped 6 bases, with 8 bases sitting between them. The length of the CDR3 is 12 residues. CDR3 region: CASSELTREQYF. In nucleotides, the CDR3 is TGTGCCAGCAGTGAACTTACACGCGAGCAGTACTTC.

In the case of this clone: The sample contains more than one DNA sequence encoding this CDR3. The V gene is TRBV29-1, the J gene TRBJ1-2; D ambiguous. Germline assignment: CDR1 SQVTM and CDR2 ANQGSEA. V lost 6 bases and J lost 4, with 6 bases in between. The CDR3 has 10 residues. CDR3 loop: CSVLFYGYTF. CDR3 bases: TGCAGCGTCCTCTTCTATGGCTACACCTTC.

V usage is TRBV6-2 or TRBV6-3 and J usage is TRBJ2-4; D might be TRBD1 (5 bases). Germline CDR1 is MNHEY and CDR2 is SVGEGT. V dropped 0 bases and J dropped 6 bases, with 9 bases sitting between them. The CDR3 has 14 residues. CDR3 in amino acids: CASSYSTEANIQYF. CDR3 bases: TGTGCCAGCAGTTACTCGACAGAGGCAAACATTCAGTACTTC.

In this sample, this clone turned up many times. CDR3 loop: CASSSPRGSYEQYF. The CDR3 bases are TGTGCCAGCAGCTCCCCTCGGGGGTCCTACGAGCAGTACTTC. The V and J genes are TRBV21-1 and TRBJ2-7; TRBD2 is the table's D call, not checked against the DNA. TRBV21-1 is classified as a pseudogene. CDR3 length: 14 amino acids.

This chain connects TRBV6-6 to TRBJ2-1, with D perhaps matching TRBD1 (5 bases). The CDR3 loop spans 14 amino acids. Deletions cut 0 bases from V and 9 bases from J, with 12 bases between. Germline V gene sequence: CDR1 MNHNY, CDR2 SVGAGI (reference sequence). The CDR3 nucleotides read TGTGCCAGCAGTTACTCGATCAGGGAACCTGAGCAGTTCTTC. Translated, it gives CASSYSIREPEQFF.

This rearrangement joins TRBV5-4 to TRBJ2-1, with TRBD1 as a possible D gene (6 bases). The V gene's germline CDR1 is SGHNT and CDR2 YYREEE (reference sequence). The V end was cut by 4 bases, the J end by 0 bases, with 11 bases between. The CDR3 is made up of 15 amino acids. Here the CDR3 DNA reads TGTGCCAGCAGCACCAGGGGTTACTCCTACAATGAGCAGTTCTTC. Translating it yields CASSTRGYSYNEQFF.

The chain has TRBV29-1 and TRBJ2-7; possible D gene TRBD2, 5 bases. The CDR3 contains 13 residues. Germline CDR1 SQVTM, CDR2 ANQGSEA. Trimming shortened V by 4 bases and J by 1 base, and 11 bases separated the two germline ends. CDR3 region: CSVGRVFSYEQYF. The CDR3 bases are TGCAGCGTTGGGCGGGTCTTTTCCTACGAGCAGTACTTC.

This clone has a single count. The rearrangement uses TRBV3-1 (or the pseudogene TRBV3-2) and TRBJ2-3, with 16 positions matching TRBD2. Per germline, CDR1 LGHDT and CDR2 YNNKEL (reference sequence). The trim removed 4 bases at V and 0 bases at J, leaving 4 bases unmatched. This CDR3 is built from 18 residues. The CDR3 DNA reads TGTGCCAGCAGCCCCGGGACTAGCGGGGGGGGGAGCACAGATACGCAGTATTTT. Protein product: CASSPGTSGGGSTDTQYF.

The chain recombines TRBV5-1 with TRBJ1-2; possibly TRBD1 for D (5 bases). This CDR3 region has 15 residues. From germline, CDR1 is SGHRS and CDR2 YFSETQ. Deletions cut 4 bases from V and 4 bases from J, with 17 bases between. This CDR3 is CASSVRDPGLYGYTF. CDR3 nucleotides: TGCGCCAGCAGCGTCCGGGACCCTGGGCTCTATGGCTACACCTTC.